This T cell receptor (beta chain) was profiled in a study of blood T cell repertoires in COVID-19. Study in general: Italy, Spain and the United States were the sources of the convalescent and acute COVID-19 samples. T cells, B-cell-depleted T cells, or PBMCs provided the cDNA or gDNA that served as material.

Original methodology: Nucleated cell number was recorded as an estimate derived from reference gene primer amplification. Assay used: immunoSEQ multiplex PCR; TCRdb lists only in-frame clones, some missing. The V and J calls and clone size were taken over from that table, and D and trimming were inferred from the DNA. The table records around 63,000 clones, around 87% of them present only once. The sequencing sample was made of peripheral blood. This TCR came from a man aged 55 to 70 with acute or convalescent COVID-19.

The CDR3 DNA follows: TGTGCCAGCAGCCTTTTGGGAACAGGGGGCGGGACTGAAGCTTTCTTT. This sequence encodes CASSLLGTGGGTEAFF. The chain combines TRBV14 with TRBJ1-1; 9 bases are shared with TRBD1. The CDR3 runs to 16 residues. The germline V gene has CDR1 SGHDN and CDR2 FVKESK. V shed 4 bases and J 5 bases; nucleotides not matched to a gene: 11.